These 25 T cell receptor delta chains were all obtained from the same sample, sequenced in a study of γδ T cells in repeated Plasmodium falciparum infection. Flow sorting of PBMC yielded separate Vgamma9/Vdelta2+ and Vdelta2-negative gammadelta T cell populations for bulk repertoire analysis. TCRdb reanalyzed the multiplex PCR reads using CATT. The sample holds 85,000 to 100,000 delta-chain clones; 0.75% to 1% are singletons and the top ten take more than 9%. The specimen was gamma-delta T cells from blood. The receptors here all came from a pool of human donors (malaria-infected and uninfected, not separated).

A note on this clone: TCRdb's protein for this DNA is that of a much larger clone and differs from the translation at residue 3, likely a read error; the protein shown is the DNA translation. The chain carries TRDV2 and TRDJ1; D is uncertain. The J gene comes from matching the DNA to germline here; TCRdb lacks it. CDR3 length equals 16 residues. The V gene's germline CDR1 is GEAIGNYY and CDR2 EKD. CDR3: CAYDTHLTKNTDKLIF. The CDR3, as DNA: TGTGCCTATGACACCCACCTGACAAAAAACACCGATAAACTCATCTTT.

This clone has a handful of counts. This is likely an artifact of a read error, given a far larger clone one base away. The sample has other DNA sequences that encode this CDR3 too. The chain links TRDV2 to TRDJ1; 11 nucleotides align to TRDD3. No J gene was available from TCRdb, and it was assigned here by a germline match of the DNA. The germline V gene has CDR1 GEAIGNYY and CDR2 EKD. The CDR3 sequence is 21 residues long. The junction had 22 bases not matched to a gene; V was cut back by 2 bases and J by 3 bases. The CDR3 sequence: CACDILTANLLGDRLPDKLIF. The DNA of the CDR3 is TGTGCCTGTGACATTCTAACTGCCAATCTACTGGGGGATAGACTACCCGATAAACTCATCTTT.

This clone has at least ten counts. It differs at one base from a far larger clone, so likely a read error. Other DNA sequences from this sample encode an identical CDR3 as well. This chain uses TRDV2 with TRDJ1; possibly TRDD3 for D (5 bases). The J gene was missing in TCRdb and was found by matching the end of the DNA to germline. The germline V gene encodes CDR1 GEAIGNYY and CDR2 EKD. The CDR3 covers 18 residues. The V and J ends lost 0 bases and 3 bases respectively, with 22 bases between them. CDR3 protein: CACDTVGTGGSLPDKLIF. The CDR3 nucleotides read TGTGCCTGTGACACCGTCGGTACTGGAGGATCCCTCCCCGATAAACTCATCTTT.

Of note for this clone: A read error is likely here: a far larger clone is one base away. The identical CDR3 is also encoded by other nucleotide sequences in the sample. The chain combines TRDV2 with TRDJ1; 8 bases are shared with TRDD3. Here the J gene came from matching the DNA to germline, since TCRdb omits it. The germline CDR1 and CDR2 sequences are GEAIGNYY and EKD. The CDR3 consists of 18 residues. CDR3 residues: CACDTVSGYAGYTDKLIF. The CDR3 coding sequence is TGCGCCTGTGACACCGTCTCGGGATACGCGGGGTACACCGATAAACTCATCTTT.

This clone was seen only a few times. With only one base between it and a far larger clone, this is likely a read error. This specimen includes other DNA sequences encoding the same CDR3. The V gene reported is TRDV2; the J gene is uncalled; TRDD3, the D gene given by the table, was not confirmed from the DNA. This CDR3 contains 22 residues. CDR1 is GEAIGNYY, CDR2 EKD, per germline. This CDR3 reads CACDIKVGNWGTREKETDKLIF. The DNA of the CDR3 is TGTGCCTGTGACATCAAAGTAGGTAACTGGGGTACTCGTGAAAAAGAGACCGATAAACTAATCTTT.

This clone has at least ten counts. The rearrangement uses TRDV2 and TRDJ1; 7 bases are shared with TRDD3. The CDR3 spans 14 residues. The germline V gene encodes CDR1 GEAIGNYY and CDR2 EKD. V gave up 0 bases and J gave up 4 bases; unmatched junction bases: 4. This CDR3 is CACDTWGNLDKLIF. The CDR3 DNA sequence: TGTGCCTGTGACACCTGGGGGAACCTCGATAAACTCATCTTT.

Note on this clone: Being one base from a much bigger clone, this may be a read error. V and J are TRDV1 and TRDJ1; TRDD2 matches at 8 bases. The J gene is not listed in TCRdb, so it was assigned here from a DNA match to germline. Germline CDR1 and CDR2: TSWWSYY and QGS. Losses at the gene ends were 4 bases for V and 5 bases for J; bases not matched to a gene: 30. This CDR3 region has 22 residues. In DNA, the CDR3 is TGTGCTCTTGGGGGCCTGCTTCCTACGTATCCGGGGGGTCAGGAGGGGACTGATAAACTCATCTTT. This gives the protein CALGGLLPTYPGGQEGTDKLIF.

The sample holds a few counts of this clone. A far larger clone is off by one base, so a read error is likely. This sample also contains other DNA sequences that code for the same CDR3. The V and J genes are TRDV2 and TRDJ1, with 10 bases fitting TRDD3. The J gene, absent from TCRdb, was called here by matching the DNA to germline. V lost 2 bases, J lost 1 base, and 12 bases stayed unmatched. Germline assignment: CDR1 GEAIGNYY and CDR2 EKD. The CDR3 sequence is 18 residues long. In nucleotides, the CDR3 is TGTGCCTGTGACAACGTACTGGGGGATTCCCGTCCCACCGATAAACTCATCTTT. This translates into CACDNVLGDSRPTDKLIF.

This clone has a handful of counts. Translating this DNA gives a protein that differs at residue 7 from the TCRdb one, which belongs to a much larger clone; a read error is likely, and the protein shown is this translation. This rearrangement joins TRDV2 to TRDJ1; D possibly corresponds to TRDD3 (6 bases). The J gene, left out of TCRdb, was set here by checking the DNA against germline. CDR1 GEAIGNYY and CDR2 EKD come from the germline V gene. The CDR3 totals 16 residues. Deletions cut 0 bases from V and 3 bases from J, with 16 bases between. The CDR3 loop reads CACDTGMRGNSDKLIF. DNA of the CDR3: TGTGCCTGTGACACCGGAATGAGGGGGAACTCCGATAAACTCATCTTT.

Note on this clone: The mismatch at residue 5 between this DNA's translation and the TCRdb protein of a much larger clone likely reflects a read error; the protein shown is translated from the DNA. The J gene is TRDJ1, the V gene TRDV1, with 9 nucleotides matching TRDD3. The CDR3 has 21 residues. The germline V gene has CDR1 TSWWSYY and CDR2 QGS. The CDR3: CALGKLNRGDTEERFTDKLIF. In nucleotides, the CDR3 is TGTGCTCTTGGGAAACTTAATAGAGGGGATACGGAGGAACGGTTCACCGATAAACTCATCTTT.

For this clone: This likely reflects a read error, since a far larger clone is one base away. Other DNA sequences in the sample encode the same CDR3. The V and J genes are TRDV1 and TRDJ1, with D tentatively TRDD3 (5 bases). TCRdb leaves out the J gene; it was filled in here by matching the DNA to germline. The CDR3 sequence is 16 residues long. CDR1 is TSWWSYY and CDR2 is QGS in the germline V gene. As DNA, the CDR3 is TGTGCCCTTGGGGAACTAGGGATTGAGTACACCGATAAACTCATCTTT. Translation gives CALGELGIEYTDKLIF.

The sample holds many counts of this clone. Only one base separates this from a far larger clonotype, so it likely reflects a read error. Other DNA sequences in the sample encode the same CDR3. This chain links TRDV1 with TRDJ1; 9 nucleotides match TRDD2. There are 21 residues in the CDR3. The ends lost 6 bases at V and 0 bases at J; junction bases unmatched: 23. In germline, CDR1 is TSWWSYY, CDR2 QGS. The CDR3 protein is CALGEGAFLRTWGFNTDKLIF. CDR3 coding DNA: TGTGCTCTTGGAGAGGGGGCCTTCCTACGAACCTGGGGCTTCAACACCGATAAACTCATCTTT.

As concerns this clone: A far larger clone is off by one base, so a read error is likely. This CDR3 is also generated by other DNA sequences in the sample. This chain joins TRDV1 and TRDJ1, with 12 nucleotides matching TRDD3. CDR3 length: 22 residues. The ends lost 1 base at V and 3 bases at J; junction bases unmatched: 21. CDR1 TSWWSYY and CDR2 QGS come from the germline V gene. CDR3 DNA sequence: TGTGCTCTTGGGGAACGCCCACTCCTTCCTACAGCTGGGGGATACGGGCCCGATAAACTCATCTTT. Translated, it gives CALGERPLLPTAGGYGPDKLIF.

As concerns this clone: This DNA translates differently at residue 13 from the TCRdb protein, which is that of a much larger clone; a read error is likely, and the protein shown is the DNA's own translation. The chain joins TRDV1 to TRDJ1; D unclear. TCRdb lists no J gene, so it was determined here by aligning the DNA to germline. Germline CDR1 TSWWSYY, CDR2 QGS. The CDR3 covers 19 residues. Trimming shortened V by 0 bases and J by 0 bases, and 20 bases separated the two germline ends. The CDR3 DNA reads TGTGCTCTTGGGGAACTGCCGGTCTACGGTTTCCGGGACACCGATAAACTCATCTTT. It translates to CALGELPVYGFRDTDKLIF.

This clone was seen only a few times. The protein held in TCRdb is that of a much larger clone and does not match this DNA's translation at residue 8, likely because of a read error; the protein shown is translated from the DNA. The CDR3 loop reads CALGEVRIKAGIRTTNTDKLIF. The CDR3 DNA reads TGTGCTCTTGGGGAAGTCCGAATTAAGGCGGGGATACGGACTACTAACACCGATAAACTCATCTTT. This chain joins TRDV1 and TRDJ1, with 9 bases lining up with TRDD3. The J gene, missing from TCRdb, was assigned here through DNA to germline matching. This CDR3 is 22 amino acids long. Looked up from germline, CDR1 is TSWWSYY and CDR2 is QGS. The trim removed 2 bases at V and 0 bases at J, leaving 22 bases unmatched.

This clone occurred a few times. A far larger clone lies a single base away; this is likely a read error. Other DNA sequences from this sample encode an identical CDR3 as well. V gene TRDV1 combines with J gene TRDJ1; 9 bases agree with TRDD3. The junction had 29 bases not matched to a gene; V was cut back by 0 bases and J by 0 bases. The CDR3 covers 25 residues. Germline assignment: CDR1 TSWWSYY and CDR2 QGS. CDR3 bases: TGTGCTCTTGGGGAACTCTATCCTACGTTTTACCCCCCGGGGGATACTCCAAAGTACACCGATAAACTCATCTTT. Amino acid sequence: CALGELYPTFYPPGDTPKYTDKLIF.

Concerning this clone: The protein TCRdb lists belongs to a much larger clone and differs from this DNA's translation at residue 3, which points to a read error; the protein shown is made from the DNA. The J gene was not called, though the V gene is TRDV2; the table's D call of TRDD3 was not tested on the DNA. The germline V gene encodes CDR1 GEAIGNYY and CDR2 EKD. This CDR3 is built from 18 residues. CDR3 DNA: TGTGCCGGTGACACCGTAACCCCACTGGGGGACCGCTCCGGGTTGCTCATCTTT. Translated, it gives CAGDTVTPLGDRSGLLIF.

As for this clone: The TCRdb protein comes from a much larger clone and disagrees with this DNA's translation at residue 18, likely due to a read error; the protein given here is derived from the DNA. For the V gene the call is TRDV2; the J gene has no call; TRDD3, the table's D call, was not compared with the DNA. The germline CDR1 and CDR2 sequences are GEAIGNYY and EKD. The CDR3 is 20 amino acids. The CDR3 nucleotides are TGTGCCTGTGATAGAATTCCTACGGGGGATTCCGAACATGTGAGGAATAAACCCATCTTT. This translates into CACDRIPTGDSEHVRNKPIF.

This clone is categorized as medium-sized. The same CDR3 arises from other DNA sequences in this sample as well. The V and J genes are TRDV2 and TRDJ1; 7 bases map to TRDD3. The CDR3 sequence is 16 residues long. Per germline, CDR1 GEAIGNYY and CDR2 EKD. V dropped 1 base and J dropped 0; count of bases not matched to a gene: 7. The CDR3 reads CACDTLWGPHTDKLIF. DNA of the CDR3: TGTGCCTGTGACACACTCTGGGGGCCACACACCGATAAACTCATCTTT.

This clone showed up just a few times. TCRdb's protein, taken from a much larger clone, differs from this DNA's translation at residue 5, likely owing to a read error; the protein displayed comes from the DNA. The chain employs TRDV1 and TRDJ1, with 10 bases matching TRDD3. The J gene is not listed in TCRdb, so it was assigned here from a DNA match to germline. The CDR3 spans 18 residues. Germline-derived CDR1 and CDR2 are TSWWSYY and QGS. As DNA, the CDR3 is TGTGCTCTTGGGAAACTAATCCTAATTACTGGGGGATCCGATAAACTCATCTTT. It translates to CALGKLILITGGSDKLIF.

As concerns this clone: The translation of this DNA and the TCRdb protein of a much larger clone differ at residues 13 and 16, probably owing to a read error; the protein shown here is translated from the DNA. The chain has TRDV1 and TRDJ2, with 7 bases that match TRDD3. The CDR3 length is 18 residues. Germline-derived CDR1 and CDR2 are TSWWSYY and QGS. This CDR3 reads CALGELEKLGAKAAQHFF. CDR3 bases: TGTGCTCTTGGGGAACTCGAGAAGCTGGGGGCTAAGGCAGCACAACACTTCTTT.

This clone has only a few counts. TCRdb pairs this DNA with a much larger clone's protein that differs at residue 8, likely a read error; the protein shown was translated from the DNA. The chain couples TRDV2 to TRDJ1, with TRDD3 as a possible D gene (6 bases). TCRdb records no J gene; here it was assigned by comparing the DNA to germline. With 1 base removed from V and 1 base from J, the gap between germline ends came to 21 bases. Looked up from germline, CDR1 is GEAIGNYY and CDR2 is EKD. There are 18 residues in the CDR3. CDR3 in amino acids: CACDTVPRVGGGTDKLIF. DNA for the CDR3: TGTGCCTGTGACACGGTCCCGCGGGTTGGGGGGGGCACCGATAAACTCATCTTT.

Remarks on this clone: This likely reflects a read error, since a far larger clone is one base away. Other DNA sequences in the sample encode the same CDR3. For the CDR3, the DNA is TGTGCCTGTGACACGCTCCTTCCCAGATTGGTGGTTGGCTCCGCAACCGATAAACTCATCTTT. Translation: CACDTLLPRLVVGSATDKLIF. The J gene is TRDJ1, the V gene TRDV2; perhaps TRDD2 as D (6 bases). The J gene, left out of TCRdb, was set here by checking the DNA against germline. CDR3 length: 21 amino acids. The V end was cut by 1 base, the J end by 2 bases, with 31 bases between. Germline CDR1 GEAIGNYY, CDR2 EKD.

At least ten counts were recorded for this clone. This rearrangement joins TRDV2 to TRDJ1; 12 nucleotides match TRDD3. V shed 0 bases, J shed 1 base, and the junction held 11 bases outside the gene matches. Germline V gene lookup returns CDR1 GEAIGNYY and CDR2 EKD. The CDR3 loop spans 19 amino acids. The CDR3: CACDTKMDWGIPSTDKLIF. The CDR3, as DNA: TGTGCCTGTGACACCAAGATGGACTGGGGGATACCCAGCACCGATAAACTCATCTTT.

On this clone: TCRdb's entry gives the protein of a much larger clone, which mismatches this DNA's translation at residue 17, likely from a read error; the protein reported here is translated from the DNA. The V call is TRAV36/DV7, the J call TRDJ1, with TRDD3 matching over 12 bases. TCRdb carries no J gene annotation; the J gene was assigned here by matching the DNA with germline. This CDR3 is 23 amino acids long. With V trimmed by 2 bases and J by 1 base, 27 bases remained unmatched. Germline CDR1 VTNFRS, CDR2 LTSSGIE (reference sequence). The CDR3 loop is CAVEGFARRNYWGILRFTDKLIF. The DNA for the CDR3 is TGTGCTGTGGAAGGGTTTGCGCGACGAAACTACTGGGGGATACTTAGGTTCACCGATAAACTCATCTTT.